The entry below gives a single T cell receptor beta chain sequence along with its context. What it recognizes is unknown. The germline V gene encodes CDR1 LGHDT and CDR2 YNNKEL (reference sequence). V lost 0 bases and J lost 0, with 6 bases in between. The CDR3 has 15 residues. The data are from a study of T cell responses to AZD1222 COVID-19 vaccine. Using immunoSEQ multiplex PCR, the repertoire was profiled, and TCRdb retains in-frame clones only, with some absent. This table holds 150,000 to 200,000 clones, approximately 92% found once. Study findings and constraints: Repertoire sampling was restricted to post-peak T cell response timepoints. Vaccine-associated CD4 TCRs spanned spike, dominant at 160-218 and 743-854. Baseline serology detected seropositivity in only six or seven AZD1222 recipients.

Sequenced here: peripheral blood, sampled on day 0 of AZD1222 vaccination. The TCR comes from an adult in good health. The chain uses TRBV3-1 (or the pseudogene TRBV3-2) and TRBJ1-3; D not certain. In nucleotides, the CDR3 is TGTGCCAGCAGCCAAGATGGAGCCTCTGGAAACACCATATATTTT. Protein product: CASSQDGASGNTIYF.